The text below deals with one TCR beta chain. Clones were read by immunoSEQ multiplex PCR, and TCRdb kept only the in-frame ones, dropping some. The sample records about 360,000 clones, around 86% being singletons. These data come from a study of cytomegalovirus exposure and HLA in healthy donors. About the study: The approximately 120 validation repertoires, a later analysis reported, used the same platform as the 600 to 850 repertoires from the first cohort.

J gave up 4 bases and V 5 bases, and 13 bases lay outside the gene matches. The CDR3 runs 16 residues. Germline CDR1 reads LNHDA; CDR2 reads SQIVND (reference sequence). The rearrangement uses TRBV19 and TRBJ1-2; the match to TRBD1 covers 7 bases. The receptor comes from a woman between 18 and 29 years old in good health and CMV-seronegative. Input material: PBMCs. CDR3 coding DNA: TGTGCCAGTAGTGTCGGCCCGGGACAGTCTAGCTATGGCTACACCTTC. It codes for CASSVGPGQSSYGYTF.